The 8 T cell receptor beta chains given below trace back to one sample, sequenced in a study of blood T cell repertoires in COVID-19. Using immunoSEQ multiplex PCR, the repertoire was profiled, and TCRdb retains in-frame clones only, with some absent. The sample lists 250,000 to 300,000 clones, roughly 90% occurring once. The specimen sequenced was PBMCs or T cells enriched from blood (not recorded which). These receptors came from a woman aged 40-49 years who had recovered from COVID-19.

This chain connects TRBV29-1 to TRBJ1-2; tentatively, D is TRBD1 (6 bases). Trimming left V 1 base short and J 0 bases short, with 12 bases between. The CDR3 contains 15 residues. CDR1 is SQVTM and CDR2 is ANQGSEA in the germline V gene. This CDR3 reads CSVEAGAVANYGYTF. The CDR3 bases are TGCAGCGTTGAAGCAGGGGCGGTAGCTAACTATGGCTACACCTTC.

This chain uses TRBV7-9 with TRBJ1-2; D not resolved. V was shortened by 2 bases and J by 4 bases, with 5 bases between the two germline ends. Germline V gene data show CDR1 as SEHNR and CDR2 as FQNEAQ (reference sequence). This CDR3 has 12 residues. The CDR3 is CASSLWSYGYTF. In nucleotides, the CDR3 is TGTGCCAGCAGCTTATGGAGCTATGGCTACACCTTC.

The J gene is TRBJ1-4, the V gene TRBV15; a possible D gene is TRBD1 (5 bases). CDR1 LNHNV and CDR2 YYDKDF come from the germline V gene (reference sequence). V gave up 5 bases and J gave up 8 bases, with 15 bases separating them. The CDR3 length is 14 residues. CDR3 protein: CATSRGSREEKLFF. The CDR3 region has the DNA TGTGCCACCAGCCGGGGGTCCCGTGAGGAAAAACTGTTTTTT. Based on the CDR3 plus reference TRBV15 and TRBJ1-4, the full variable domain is DAMVIQNPRYQVTQFGKPVTLSCSQTLNHNVMYWYQQKSSQAPKLLFHYYDKDFNNEADTPDNFQSRRPNTSFCFLDIRSPGLGDTAMYLCATSRGSREEKLFFGSGTQLSVL.

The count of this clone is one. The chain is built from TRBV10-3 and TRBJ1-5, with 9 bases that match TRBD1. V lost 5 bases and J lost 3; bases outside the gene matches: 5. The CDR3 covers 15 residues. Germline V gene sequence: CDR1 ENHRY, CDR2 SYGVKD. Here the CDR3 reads CAISSGQGNNQPQHF. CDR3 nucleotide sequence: TGTGCCATCAGTAGTGGACAGGGGAACAATCAGCCCCAGCATTTT.

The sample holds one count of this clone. The CDR3: CASSAGTGRTGELFF. CDR3 bases: TGTGCCAGCAGCGCTGGGACAGGACGAACCGGGGAGCTGTTTTTT. The chain carries TRBV7-9 and TRBJ2-2; 8 bases agree with TRBD1. Germline V gene sequence: CDR1 SEHNR, CDR2 FQNEAQ (reference sequence). V was clipped by 5 bases and J by 5 bases; unmatched bases: 7. The CDR3 is 15 amino acids.

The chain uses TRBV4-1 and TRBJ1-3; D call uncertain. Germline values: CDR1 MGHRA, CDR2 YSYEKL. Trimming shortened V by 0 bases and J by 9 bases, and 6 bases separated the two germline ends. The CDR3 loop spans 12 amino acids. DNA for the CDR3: TGCGCCAGCAGCCAAGAGTCGGGCACCATATATTTT. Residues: CASSQESGTIYF.

The CDR3 DNA reads as TGTGCCAGCAGCTTAGTTTCGGCTAGCGGGGGCCACGAGCAGTACTTC. This codes for CASSLVSASGGHEQYF. The chain employs TRBV7-8 and TRBJ2-7, with 10 bases lining up with TRBD2. The germline gives CDR1 SGHVS, CDR2 FQNEAQ. CDR3 length equals 16 residues. V lost 1 base, J lost 5 bases, and 8 bases stayed unmatched.

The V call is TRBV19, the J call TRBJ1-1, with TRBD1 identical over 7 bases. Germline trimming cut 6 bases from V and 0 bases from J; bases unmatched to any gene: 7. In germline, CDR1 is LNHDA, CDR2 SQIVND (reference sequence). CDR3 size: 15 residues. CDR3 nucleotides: TGTGCCAGTAGCCATCCAGGGGGGATGAACACTGAAGCTTTCTTT. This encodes CASSHPGGMNTEAFF.